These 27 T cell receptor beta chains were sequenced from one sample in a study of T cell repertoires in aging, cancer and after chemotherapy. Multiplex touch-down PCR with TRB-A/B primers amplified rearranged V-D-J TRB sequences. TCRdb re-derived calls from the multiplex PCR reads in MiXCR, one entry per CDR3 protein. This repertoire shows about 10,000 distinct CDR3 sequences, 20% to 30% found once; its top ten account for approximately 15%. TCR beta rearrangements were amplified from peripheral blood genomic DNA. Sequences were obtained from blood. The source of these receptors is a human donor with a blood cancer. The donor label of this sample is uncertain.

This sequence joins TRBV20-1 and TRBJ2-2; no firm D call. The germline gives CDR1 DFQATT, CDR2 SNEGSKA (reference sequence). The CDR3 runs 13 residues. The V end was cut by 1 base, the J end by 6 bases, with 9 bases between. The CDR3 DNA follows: TGCAGTGCTAGAGGGGTTGGGTCCGGGGAGCTGTTTTTT. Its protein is CSARGVGSGELFF.

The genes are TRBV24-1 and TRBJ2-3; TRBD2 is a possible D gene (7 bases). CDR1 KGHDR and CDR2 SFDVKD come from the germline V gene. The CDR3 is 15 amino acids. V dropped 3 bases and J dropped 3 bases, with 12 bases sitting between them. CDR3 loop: CATSDPKGGTDTQYF. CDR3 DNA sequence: TGTGCCACCAGTGATCCCAAGGGGGGGACAGATACGCAGTATTTT.

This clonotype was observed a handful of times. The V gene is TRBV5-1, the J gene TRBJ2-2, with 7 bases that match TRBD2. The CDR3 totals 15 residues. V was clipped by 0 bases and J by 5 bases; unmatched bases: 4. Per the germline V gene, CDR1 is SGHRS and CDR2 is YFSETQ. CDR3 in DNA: TGCGCCAGCAGCTTGGAGCTGGGAGGGACCGGGGAGCTGTTTTTT. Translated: CASSLELGGTGELFF.

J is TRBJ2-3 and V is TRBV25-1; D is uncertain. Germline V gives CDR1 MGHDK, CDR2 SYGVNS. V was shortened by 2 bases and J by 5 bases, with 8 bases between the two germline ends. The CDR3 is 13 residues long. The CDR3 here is CASSEGRRDTQYF. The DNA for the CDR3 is TGTGCCAGCAGTGAAGGTCGGAGAGATACGCAGTATTTT.

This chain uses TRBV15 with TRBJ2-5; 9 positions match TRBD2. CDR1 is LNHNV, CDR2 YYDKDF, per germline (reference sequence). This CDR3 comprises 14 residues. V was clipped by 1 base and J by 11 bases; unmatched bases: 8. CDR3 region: CATSRALAGLEQYF. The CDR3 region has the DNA TGTGCCACCAGCAGAGCCCTAGCGGGACTTGAACAGTACTTC.

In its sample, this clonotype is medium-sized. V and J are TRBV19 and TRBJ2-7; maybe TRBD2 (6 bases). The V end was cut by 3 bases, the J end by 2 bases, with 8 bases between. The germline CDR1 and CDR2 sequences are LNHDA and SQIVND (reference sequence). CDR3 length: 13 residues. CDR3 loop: CASSMTRAYEQYF. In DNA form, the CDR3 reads TGTGCCAGTAGTATGACTAGAGCCTACGAGCAGTACTTC. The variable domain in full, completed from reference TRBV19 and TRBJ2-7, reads DGGITQSPKYLFRKEGQNVTLSCEQNLNHDAMYWYRQDPGQGLRLIYYSQIVNDFQKGDIAEGYSVSREKKESFPLTVTSAQKNPTAFYLCASSMTRAYEQYFGPGTRLTVT.

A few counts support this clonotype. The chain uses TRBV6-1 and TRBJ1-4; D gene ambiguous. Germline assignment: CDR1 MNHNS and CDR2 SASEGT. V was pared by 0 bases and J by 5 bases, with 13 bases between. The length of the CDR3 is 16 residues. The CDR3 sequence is CASSEALMKGNEKLFF. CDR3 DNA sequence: TGTGCCAGCAGTGAAGCGCTTATGAAGGGAAATGAAAAACTGTTTTTT.

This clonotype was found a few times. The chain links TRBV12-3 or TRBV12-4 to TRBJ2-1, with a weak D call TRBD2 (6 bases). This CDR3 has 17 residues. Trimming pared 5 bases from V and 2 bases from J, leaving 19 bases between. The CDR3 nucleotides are TGTGCCAGCAGTAGAGGCCCGGGGGAGGACGCCTACAATGAGCAGTTCTTC. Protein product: CASSRGPGEDAYNEQFF.

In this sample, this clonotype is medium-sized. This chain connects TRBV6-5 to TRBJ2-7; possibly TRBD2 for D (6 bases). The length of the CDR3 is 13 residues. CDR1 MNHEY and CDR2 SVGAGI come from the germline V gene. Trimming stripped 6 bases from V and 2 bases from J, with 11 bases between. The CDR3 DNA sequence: TGTGCCAGCAGGCCGGGACTTACCTACGAGCAGTACTTC. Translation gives CASRPGLTYEQYF.

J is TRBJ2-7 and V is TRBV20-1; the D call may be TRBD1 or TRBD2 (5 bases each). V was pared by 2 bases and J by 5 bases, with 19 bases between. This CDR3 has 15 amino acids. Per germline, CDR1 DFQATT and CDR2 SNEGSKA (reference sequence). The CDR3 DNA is TGCAGTGCTAGACGAACGGGGCTCCTTGGGGACGAGCAGTACTTC. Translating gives CSARRTGLLGDEQYF.

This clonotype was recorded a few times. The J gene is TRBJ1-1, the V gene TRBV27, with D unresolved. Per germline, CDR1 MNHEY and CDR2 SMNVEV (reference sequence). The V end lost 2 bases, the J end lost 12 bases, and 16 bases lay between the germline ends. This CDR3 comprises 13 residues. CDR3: CASSLKGLAQPFF. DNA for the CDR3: TGTGCCAGCAGTTTAAAAGGGTTAGCCCAGCCTTTCTTT.

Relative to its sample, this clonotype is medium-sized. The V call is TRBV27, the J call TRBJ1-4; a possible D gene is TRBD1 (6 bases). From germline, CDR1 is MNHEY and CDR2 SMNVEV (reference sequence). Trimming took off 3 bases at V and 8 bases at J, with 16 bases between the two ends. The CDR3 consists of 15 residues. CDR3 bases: TGTGCCAGCAGTTTTCTTGGCAGGGGTGGCGAAAAACTGTTTTTT. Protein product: CASSFLGRGGEKLFF.

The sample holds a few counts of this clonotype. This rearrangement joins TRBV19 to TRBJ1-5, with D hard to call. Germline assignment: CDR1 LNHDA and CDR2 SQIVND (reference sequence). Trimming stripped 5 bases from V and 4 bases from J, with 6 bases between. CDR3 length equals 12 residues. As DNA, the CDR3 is TGTGCCAGTAGTCTATTTAATCAGCCCCAGCATTTT. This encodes CASSLFNQPQHF. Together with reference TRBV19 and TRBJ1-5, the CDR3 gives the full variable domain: DGGITQSPKYLFRKEGQNVTLSCEQNLNHDAMYWYRQDPGQGLRLIYYSQIVNDFQKGDIAEGYSVSREKKESFPLTVTSAQKNPTAFYLCASSLFNQPQHFGDGTRLSIL.

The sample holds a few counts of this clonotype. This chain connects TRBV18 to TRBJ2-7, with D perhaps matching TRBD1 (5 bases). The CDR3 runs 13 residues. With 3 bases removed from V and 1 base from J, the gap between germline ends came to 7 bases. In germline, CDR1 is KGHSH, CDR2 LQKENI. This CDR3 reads CASSPTESYEQYF. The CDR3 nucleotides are TGTGCCAGCTCACCGACAGAATCCTACGAGCAGTACTTC.

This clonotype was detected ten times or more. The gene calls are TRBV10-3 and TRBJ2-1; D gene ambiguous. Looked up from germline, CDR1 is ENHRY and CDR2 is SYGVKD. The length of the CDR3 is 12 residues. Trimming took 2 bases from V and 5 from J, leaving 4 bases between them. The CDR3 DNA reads TGTGCCATCAGTGAGCGAGACAATGAGCAGTTCTTC. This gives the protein CAISERDNEQFF.

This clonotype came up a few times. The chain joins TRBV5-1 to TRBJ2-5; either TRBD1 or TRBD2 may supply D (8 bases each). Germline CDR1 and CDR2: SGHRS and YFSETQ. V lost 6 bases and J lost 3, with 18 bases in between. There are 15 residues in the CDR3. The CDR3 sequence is CASTLSGTGKETQYF. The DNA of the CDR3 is TGCGCCAGCACCCTTAGCGGGACAGGTAAAGAGACCCAGTACTTC.

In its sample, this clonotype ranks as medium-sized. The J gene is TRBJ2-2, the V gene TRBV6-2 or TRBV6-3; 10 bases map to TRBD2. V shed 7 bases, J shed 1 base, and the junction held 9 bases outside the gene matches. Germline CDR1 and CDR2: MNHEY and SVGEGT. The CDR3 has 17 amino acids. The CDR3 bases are TGTGCCAGCACCCAACCCCGACTAGCGGGGAACACCGGGGAGCTGTTTTTT. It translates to CASTQPRLAGNTGELFF.

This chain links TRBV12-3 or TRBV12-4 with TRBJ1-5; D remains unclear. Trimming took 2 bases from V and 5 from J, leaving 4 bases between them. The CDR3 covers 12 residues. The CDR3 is CASSLNHQPQHF. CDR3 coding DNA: TGTGCCAGCAGTTTAAATCATCAGCCCCAGCATTTT.

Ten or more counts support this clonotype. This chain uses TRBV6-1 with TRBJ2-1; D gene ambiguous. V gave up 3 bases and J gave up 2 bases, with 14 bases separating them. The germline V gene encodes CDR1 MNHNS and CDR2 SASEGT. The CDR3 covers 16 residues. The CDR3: CASSDNNVVPYNEQFF. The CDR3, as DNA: TGTGCCAGCAGTGATAACAACGTAGTTCCCTACAATGAGCAGTTCTTC.

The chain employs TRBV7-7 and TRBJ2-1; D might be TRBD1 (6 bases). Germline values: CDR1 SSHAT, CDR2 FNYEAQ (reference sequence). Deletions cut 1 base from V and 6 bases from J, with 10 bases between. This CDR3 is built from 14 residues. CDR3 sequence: CASSLDVGGNEQFF. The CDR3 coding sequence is TGTGCCAGCAGCTTAGATGTAGGGGGCAATGAGCAGTTCTTC.

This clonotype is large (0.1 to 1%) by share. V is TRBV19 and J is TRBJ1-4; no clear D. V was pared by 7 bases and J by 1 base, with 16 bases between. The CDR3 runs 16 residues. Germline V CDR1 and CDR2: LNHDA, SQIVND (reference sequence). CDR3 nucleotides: TGTGCCAGTAAGATGGAGGGAGGAAGAACTAATGAAAAACTGTTTTTT. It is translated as CASKMEGGRTNEKLFF.

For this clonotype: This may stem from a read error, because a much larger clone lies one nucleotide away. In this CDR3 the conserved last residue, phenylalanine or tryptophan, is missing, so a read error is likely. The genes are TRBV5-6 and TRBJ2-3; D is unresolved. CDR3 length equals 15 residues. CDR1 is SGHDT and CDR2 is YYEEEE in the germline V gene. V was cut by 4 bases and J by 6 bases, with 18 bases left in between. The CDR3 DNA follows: TGTGCCAGCAGCCCGGGCATTCCCTTTCTGGATACGCAGTATTAT. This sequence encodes CASSPGIPFLDTQYY.

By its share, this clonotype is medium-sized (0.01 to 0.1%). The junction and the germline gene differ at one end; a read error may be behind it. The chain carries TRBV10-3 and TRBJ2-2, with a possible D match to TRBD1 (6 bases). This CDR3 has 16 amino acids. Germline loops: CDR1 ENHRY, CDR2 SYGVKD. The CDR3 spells CAINEPRGIDTGELFF. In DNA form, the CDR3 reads TGTGCCATCAATGAGCCGAGGGGGATAGACACCGGGGAGCTGTTTTTT.

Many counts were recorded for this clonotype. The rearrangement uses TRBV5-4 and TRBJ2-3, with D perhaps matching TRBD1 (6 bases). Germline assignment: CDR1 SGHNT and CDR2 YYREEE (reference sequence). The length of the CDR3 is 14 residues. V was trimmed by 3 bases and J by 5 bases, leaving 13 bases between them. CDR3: CASSSPGAGDTQYF. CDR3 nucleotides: TGTGCCAGCAGCTCACCAGGGGCAGGAGATACGCAGTATTTT.

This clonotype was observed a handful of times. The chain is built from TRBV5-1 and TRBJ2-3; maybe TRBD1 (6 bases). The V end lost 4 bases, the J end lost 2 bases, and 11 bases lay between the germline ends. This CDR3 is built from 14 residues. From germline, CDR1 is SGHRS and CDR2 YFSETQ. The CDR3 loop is CASSQDRSTDTQYF. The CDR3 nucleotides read TGCGCCAGCAGCCAAGACAGGTCCACAGATACGCAGTATTTT.

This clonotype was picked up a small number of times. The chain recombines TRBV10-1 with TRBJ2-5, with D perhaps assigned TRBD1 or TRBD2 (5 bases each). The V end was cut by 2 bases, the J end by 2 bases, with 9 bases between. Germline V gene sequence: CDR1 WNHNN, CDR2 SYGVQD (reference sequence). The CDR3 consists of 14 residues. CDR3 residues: CASSEGGPQETQYF. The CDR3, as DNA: TGCGCCAGCAGTGAGGGGGGACCGCAAGAGACCCAGTACTTC.

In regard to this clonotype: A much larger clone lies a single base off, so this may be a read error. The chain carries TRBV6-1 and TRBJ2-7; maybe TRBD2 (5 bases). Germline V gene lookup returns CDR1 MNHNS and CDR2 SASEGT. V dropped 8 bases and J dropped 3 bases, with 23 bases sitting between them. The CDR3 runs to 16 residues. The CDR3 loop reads CASLAARDNGLYEQYF. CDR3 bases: TGTGCCAGCCTCGCGGCGCGTGATAACGGACTCTACGAGCAGTACTTC.